This entry lists 11 T cell receptor beta chains sequenced from one sample in a study of T cell repertoires in cytomegalovirus infection (dated by TCRdb to the late 2010s). Sequenced on an Illumina HiSeq 1500. TCRdb applied fastp at Q25 and MiXCR to the public reads, then kept only in-frame beta chains. Identical CDR3 protein sequences are pooled into one entry, listed with their most common genes and DNA. The sample profile shows some 920,000 distinct CDR3 sequences; around 31% of them were found once. In total, the top ten clones hold around 15% of the sample. The sample's treatment or condition, from its label and the paper: in vitro stimulation with specific CMV peptide epitopes to enrich CMV-specific T cells. No antigen is known for these receptors. Here the sequenced sample was cultured CD8+ T cells from PBMCs, taken from culture after CMV antigen stimulation. The receptor set was obtained from a human donor in good health (CMV status not recorded). Some clones in this sample may be carry-over from other donors' samples.

This chain joins TRBV14 and TRBJ2-5; 10 positions match TRBD2. Per the germline V gene, CDR1 is SGHDN and CDR2 is FVKESK. Germline trimming cut 2 bases from V and 2 bases from J; bases unmatched to any gene: 8. CDR3 size: 17 residues. CDR3: CASSQWTSGGGQETQYF. DNA of the CDR3: TGTGCCAGCAGCCAATGGACTAGCGGAGGAGGTCAAGAGACCCAGTACTTC.

V and J are TRBV3-1 and TRBJ1-4; tentative D call: TRBD1 (6 bases). The CDR3 covers 17 residues. CDR1 and CDR2 from the germline V gene are LGHDT and YNNKEL (reference sequence). The germline V and J ends were trimmed by 0 bases and 8 bases, with 19 bases remaining between them. This CDR3 reads CASSQDPRDARGEKLFF. CDR3 nucleotide sequence: TGTGCCAGCAGCCAAGACCCTCGGGACGCCAGGGGCGAAAAACTGTTTTTT.

The chain carries TRBV6-5 and TRBJ2-1; TRBD2 matches at 8 bases. The germline V gene has CDR1 MNHEY and CDR2 SVGAGI. This CDR3 comprises 16 residues. V was clipped by 6 bases and J by 1 base; unmatched bases: 8. CDR3 sequence reads: CASRAGGWSSYNEQFF. CDR3 nucleotides: TGTGCCAGCAGGGCGGGGGGTTGGTCGTCCTACAATGAGCAGTTCTTC.

CDR3: CASSQEAGGFNYGYTF. Here the CDR3 DNA reads TGTGCCAGCAGCCAAGAGGCAGGGGGCTTTAACTATGGCTACACCTTC. The J gene is TRBJ1-2, the V gene TRBV14, with TRBD1 matching 8 bases. The V and J ends lost 0 bases and 1 base, in that order; junction bases with no gene match: 4. The CDR3 covers 16 residues. The germline CDR1 and CDR2 sequences are SGHDN and FVKESK.

This clonotype was detected a few times. The chain links TRBV4-1 to TRBJ2-5, with D possibly TRBD1 on 6 matching bases. This CDR3 is 15 amino acids long. In germline, CDR1 is MGHRA, CDR2 YSYEKL. Deletions cut 3 bases from V and 3 bases from J, with 14 bases between. CDR3 sequence reads: CASSHPGTREETQYF. The CDR3 DNA sequence: TGCGCCAGCAGCCACCCTGGGACACGCGAAGAGACCCAGTACTTC.

V is TRBV24-1 and J is TRBJ2-1; no firm D call. Germline assignment: CDR1 KGHDR and CDR2 SFDVKD. This CDR3 is built from 13 residues. The V end lost 4 bases, the J end lost 5 bases, and 8 bases lay between the germline ends. The DNA for the CDR3 is TGTGCCACCAGTGAGCGGACCGACAATGAGCAGTTCTTC. Amino acids: CATSERTDNEQFF.

The V call is TRBV6-8, the J call TRBJ2-1; 11 bases are a match to TRBD2. CDR1 and CDR2 (germline): MNHGY, SAAAGT. J was trimmed by 8 bases and V by 5 bases; bases with no gene match: 14. The CDR3 sequence is 17 residues long. The CDR3 nucleotides read TGTGCCAGCAGTCGAAATTCCGGGACTAGCGGTTCAGATGAGCAGTTCTTC. Translating gives CASSRNSGTSGSDEQFF.

There are many counts of this clonotype. The chain joins TRBV25-1 to TRBJ2-1, with a weak D call TRBD1 (5 bases). V lost 7 bases to trimming and J lost 2 bases, with 15 bases between them. Germline CDR1 MGHDK, CDR2 SYGVNS. This CDR3 has 15 residues. CDR3 residues: CASNPGQGAYNEQFF. CDR3 coding DNA: TGTGCCAGCAACCCAGGGCAGGGCGCCTACAATGAGCAGTTCTTC.

This clonotype was found once. A much larger clone is a single base away; this may be a read error. The chain combines TRBV28 with TRBJ1-2; TRBD1 matches at 8 bases. This CDR3 has 16 amino acids. From germline, CDR1 is MDHEN and CDR2 SYDVKM. The CDR3 sequence is CASSLVPAGGPYDYTF. In nucleotides, the CDR3 is TGTGCCAGCAGTTTGGTCCCGGCAGGGGGCCCCTATGACTACACCTTC.

This clonotype was seen many times. The chain carries TRBV7-2 and TRBJ2-3; D is undetermined. V lost 5 bases to trimming and J lost 4 bases, with 13 bases between them. Germline assignment: CDR1 SGHTA and CDR2 FQGNSA. This CDR3 has 14 amino acids. The CDR3 here is CASSPPERSDTQYF. Here the CDR3 DNA reads TGTGCCAGCAGCCCACCCGAGCGATCAGATACGCAGTATTTT.

J is TRBJ2-7 and V is TRBV12-3 or TRBV12-4; no definite D call. Trimming left V 3 bases short and J 2 bases short, with 11 bases between. The CDR3 covers 14 residues. DNA of the CDR3: TGTGCCAGCAGTTTTGGGTCTTCACCCTACGAGCAGTACTTC. This encodes CASSFGSSPYEQYF.